The clone carrying this T cell receptor (beta chain) turned up a few times. No antigen is known for it. The data are from a study of CD8 T cell repertoires and HIV-1 epitope variants. Study-wide context: Tested: three Gag epitope families, Nef HW9 and YT9. T cells were cultured for roughly ten days with cytokines added on days 3 and 7.

The assay was immunoSEQ multiplex PCR, and TCRdb's table has in-frame clones only and misses some. The sample yields 5,500 to 7,000 clones, roughly two thirds seen once. The ends were cut back, 0 bases at V and 6 bases at J, with 6 bases in the middle. The CDR3 spans 12 residues. Germline CDR1 ENHRY, CDR2 SYGVKD. This chain links TRBV10-3 with TRBJ2-7; D remains ambiguous. Sequenced input: cultured CD8+ T cells derived from PBMCs. This receptor was taken from a male donor with HIV. Written as DNA, the CDR3 is TGTGCCATCAGTGAGTCTCGGGTCGAGCAGTACTTC. This codes for CAISESRVEQYF.